The clone carrying this T cell receptor beta chain appeared many times. Antigen specificity is unknown. Pregnant or lactating patients were excluded, as were those with uncontrolled infection or other autoimmune disease. This sample is part of a study of T cells in Graves' hyperthyroidism and ophthalmopathy. Study context: Specimen type is peripheral blood, collected at initial diagnosis prior to any treatment. Broader study findings: Researchers found most expanded thyroid clonotypes above 0.001 in blood as well. Ophthalmopathy got predicted by the model a median around 6.8 months before its onset.

In germline, CDR1 is MDHEN, CDR2 SYDVKM. Trimming took 8 bases from V and 4 from J; bases not matched to a gene: 5. The CDR3 contains 12 residues. TCR beta CDR3 regions were amplified from RNA transcripts. When the TCR CDR3 underwent first-round RT-PCR, the HTBI primer set was used. Each CDR3 protein is one row after TCRdb ran MiXCR on the multiplex PCR reads. The sample includes about 290,000 distinct CDR3 sequences, roughly 13% of them seen just once. V and J are TRBV28 and TRBJ2-7; 7 bases are a match to TRBD2. This TCR derives from a woman aged 30 to 39 with Graves' hyperthyroidism that later progressed to Graves' ophthalmopathy. Input material: blood. Here the CDR3 reads CASCGRGYEQYF. CDR3 coding DNA: TGTGCCAGCTGCGGGAGAGGGTACGAGCAGTACTTC.